This TCR beta chain emerged from a study of memory CD4+ T cells and cytomegalovirus serostatus. About the research overall: Of the healthy Belgian adults, nine or ten were CMV seropositive and approximately 25 seronegative.

Libraries were prepared by immunoSEQ multiplex PCR; TCRdb keeps only in-frame clonotypes and omits some of them. The sample includes over 65,000 clones, around 80% of them seen just once. Single viable CD3+CD4+CD8-CD45RO+ cells were sorted as the memory CD4+ T cells. The source material was memory CD4+ T cells from blood. This TCR was recovered from an adult in good health and CMV-seronegative.

The CDR3 spells CASSRLRETQYF. The CDR3 bases are TGTGCCAGCAGCCGGTTGAGAGAGACCCAGTACTTC. The chain is built from TRBV2 and TRBJ2-5, with unresolved D. Trimming removed 6 bases at V and 4 bases at J, with 9 bases between. Germline V CDR1 and CDR2: SNHLY, FYNNEI. This CDR3 is built from 12 residues.